The rows below give T cell receptor beta chains drawn from one sample of a study of blood T cell repertoires in COVID-19. The data were produced by immunoSEQ multiplex PCR, yet TCRdb's version contains in-frame clones alone and is incomplete. Counted here are approximately 250,000 clones, about 88% occurring once; the ten biggest clones make up about 2.1%. Material: peripheral blood. Receptor source: a man aged 25 to 40 with active or convalescent COVID-19. Both conserved end residues are part of each CDR3. The order of the fields is V gene, D gene, clone size, J gene, CDR3 DNA, CDR3 protein. D genes are given only for firm matches. Clone size is not always given. Where it is, it says once, few, many or a class for expanded clones.

V gene: TRBV7-2; D gene: -; clone size: -; J gene: TRBJ1-2; CDR3 DNA: TGTGCCAGCAGCTCGGGTCCCGTTTATGGCTACACCTTC; CDR3 protein: CASSSGPVYGYTF
V gene: TRBV5-1; D gene: -; clone size: -; J gene: TRBJ1-1; CDR3 DNA: TGCGCCAGCACAGGGTGGCGTGACACTGAAGCTTTCTTT; CDR3 protein: CASTGWRDTEAFF
V gene: TRBV6-5; D gene: TRBD1; clone size: few; J gene: TRBJ1-1; CDR3 DNA: TGTGCCAGCACCAAGCAGGACAGGACAAACACTGAAGCTTTCTTT; CDR3 protein: CASTKQDRTNTEAFF
V gene: TRBV12-3/TRBV12-4; D gene: -; clone size: -; J gene: TRBJ2-5; CDR3 DNA: TGTGCCAGCAGTTTTCCGGGGAAAGAGACCCAGTACTTC; CDR3 protein: CASSFPGKETQYF
V gene: TRBV5-6; D gene: TRBD2; clone size: -; J gene: TRBJ2-5; CDR3 DNA: TGTGCCAGCAGACTCGCGGGGGGGCCAGGAGAGACCCAGTACTTC; CDR3 protein: CASRLAGGPGETQYF
V gene: TRBV6-6; D gene: -; clone size: -; J gene: TRBJ2-7; CDR3 DNA: TGTGCCAGCACCCAGGGGGGTCTAGGATGGGGTTCCGAGCAGTACTTC; CDR3 protein: CASTQGGLGWGSEQYF
V gene: TRBV4-1; D gene: TRBD1; clone size: -; J gene: TRBJ1-1; CDR3 DNA: TGCGCCAGCAGCCATCCGGCTACAGGGGGCCGTGCACCTGAGGCTTTCTTT; CDR3 protein: CASSHPATGGRAPEAFF
V gene: TRBV27; D gene: -; clone size: -; J gene: TRBJ2-7; CDR3 DNA: TGTGCCAGCAGTTTATCAGTGGGGCCCTACGAGCAGTACTTC; CDR3 protein: CASSLSVGPYEQYF
V gene: TRBV10-3; D gene: TRBD1; clone size: -; J gene: TRBJ2-1; CDR3 DNA: TGTGCCATCAGTGAAGATCAGGGGGCTTACTCCTACAATGAGCAGTTCTTC; CDR3 protein: CAISEDQGAYSYNEQFF
V gene: TRBV9; D gene: -; clone size: -; J gene: TRBJ2-1; CDR3 DNA: TGTGCCAGCAGCGTCCTAGCTCGCGAAGCTAGTGAGCAGTTCTTC; CDR3 protein: CASSVLAREASEQFF
V gene: TRBV21-1; D gene: -; clone size: -; J gene: TRBJ1-5; CDR3 DNA: TGTGCCAGCAGCAAGGAGAATCAGCCCCAGCATTTT; CDR3 protein: CASSKENQPQHF
V gene: TRBV5-8; D gene: TRBD1; clone size: -; J gene: TRBJ1-4; CDR3 DNA: TGTGCCAGCAGCGTCGGCGCCCAGGGGGGAATAACTAATGAAAAACTGTTTTTT; CDR3 protein: CASSVGAQGGITNEKLFF
V gene: TRBV5-1; D gene: -; clone size: -; J gene: TRBJ2-1; CDR3 DNA: TGCGCCAGCAGGGTCAGGGATCAGAGCTCCTACAATGAGCAGTTCTTC; CDR3 protein: CASRVRDQSSYNEQFF
V gene: TRBV12-3/TRBV12-4; D gene: -; clone size: -; J gene: TRBJ1-2; CDR3 DNA: TGTGCCAGCAGTTTTGTAGGGAGCTATGGCTACACCTTC; CDR3 protein: CASSFVGSYGYTF
V gene: TRBV5-1; D gene: -; clone size: -; J gene: TRBJ2-3; CDR3 DNA: TGCGCCAGCAGCTTGGAGGGGGGCACAGATACGCAGTATTTT; CDR3 protein: CASSLEGGTDTQYF
V gene: TRBV6-5; D gene: -; clone size: -; J gene: TRBJ1-2; CDR3 DNA: TGTGCCAGCAGTTTGGAGGGTAACTATGGCTACACCTTC; CDR3 protein: CASSLEGNYGYTF
V gene: TRBV7-9; D gene: TRBD2; clone size: -; J gene: TRBJ2-1; CDR3 DNA: TGTGCCAGCAGCTCTCTAGCGGGGGTATCCTACAATGAGCAGTTCTTC; CDR3 protein: CASSSLAGVSYNEQFF
V gene: TRBV9; D gene: -; clone size: -; J gene: TRBJ1-3; CDR3 DNA: TGTGCCAGCAGCCCCGAGATGATCGGCTCTGGAAACACCATATATTTT; CDR3 protein: CASSPEMIGSGNTIYF
V gene: TRBV5-1; D gene: -; clone size: -; J gene: TRBJ1-1; CDR3 DNA: TGCGCCAGCAGCTTGGCCCAGGGCAACACTGAAGCTTTCTTT; CDR3 protein: CASSLAQGNTEAFF
V gene: TRBV7-8; D gene: TRBD2; clone size: -; J gene: TRBJ2-3; CDR3 DNA: TGTGCCAGCAGCCATCGGACTAGCGGAGAAACAGATACGCAGTATTTT; CDR3 protein: CASSHRTSGETDTQYF
V gene: TRBV7-3; D gene: TRBD2; clone size: -; J gene: TRBJ2-3; CDR3 DNA: TGTGCCAGCAGCTTCGGCGGGGGTGGCACAGATACGCAGTATTTT; CDR3 protein: CASSFGGGGTDTQYF
V gene: TRBV19; D gene: -; clone size: -; J gene: TRBJ2-2; CDR3 DNA: TGTGCCAGTAGTTTTCTCGGTAGCACCGGGGAGCTGTTTTTT; CDR3 protein: CASSFLGSTGELFF
V gene: TRBV6-2/TRBV6-3; D gene: TRBD1; clone size: -; J gene: TRBJ2-7; CDR3 DNA: TGTGCCAGCAGTTACAGTAGGACAGGTTCCTCCTACGAGCAGTACTTC; CDR3 protein: CASSYSRTGSSYEQYF
V gene: TRBV12-3/TRBV12-4; D gene: -; clone size: -; J gene: TRBJ2-2; CDR3 DNA: TGTGCCAGCAGTTTAGTCCTCGGGGAGCTGTTTTTT; CDR3 protein: CASSLVLGELFF
V gene: TRBV4-1; D gene: TRBD1; clone size: few; J gene: TRBJ1-1; CDR3 DNA: TGCGCCAGCAGCCTCGACAGGGTGAGCACTGAAGCTTTCTTT; CDR3 protein: CASSLDRVSTEAFF
V gene: TRBV7-2; D gene: TRBD1; clone size: few; J gene: TRBJ1-6; CDR3 DNA: TGTGCCAGCAGCTTAGCCGGGACAGGCTATAATTCACCCCTCCACTTT; CDR3 protein: CASSLAGTGYNSPLHF
V gene: TRBV29-1; D gene: TRBD2; clone size: once; J gene: TRBJ2-7; CDR3 DNA: TGCAGCGTTGAACCTACAGTTAGCGGGGGCGCTCAGTACTTC; CDR3 protein: CSVEPTVSGGAQYF
V gene: TRBV27; D gene: TRBD1; clone size: -; J gene: TRBJ2-7; CDR3 DNA: TGTGCCAGCAGTTGGGGGACAGGGTCCGAGCAGTACTTC; CDR3 protein: CASSWGTGSEQYF
V gene: TRBV29-1; D gene: TRBD1; clone size: -; J gene: TRBJ2-5; CDR3 DNA: TGCAGCGCCCTCAGGGGGCGCGAGACCCAGTACTTC; CDR3 protein: CSALRGRETQYF
V gene: TRBV27; D gene: TRBD2; clone size: -; J gene: TRBJ2-7; CDR3 DNA: TGTGCCAGCAGTTTATCAAGGGGAGCGGGGGGGTTCTCCTACGAGCAGTACTTC; CDR3 protein: CASSLSRGAGGFSYEQYF
V gene: TRBV10-3; D gene: -; clone size: once; J gene: TRBJ1-1; CDR3 DNA: TGTGCCATCAGTGAAGGCCCCGGGTCGGCGAACACTGAAGCTTTCTTT; CDR3 protein: CAISEGPGSANTEAFF
V gene: TRBV4-3; D gene: -; clone size: few; J gene: TRBJ2-1; CDR3 DNA: TGCGCCAGCAGCCAAGGCGCTAGGAGGCACAATGAGCAGTTCTTC; CDR3 protein: CASSQGARRHNEQFF
V gene: TRBV10-2; D gene: TRBD1; clone size: -; J gene: TRBJ1-3; CDR3 DNA: TGCGCCAGCAGAACCGGGACAGCTGGAAACACCATATATTTT; CDR3 protein: CASRTGTAGNTIYF
V gene: TRBV4-1; D gene: -; clone size: -; J gene: TRBJ2-5; CDR3 DNA: TGCGCCAGCAGCCAAGTGCGGGGGCCCCCTCAAGAGACCCAGTACTTC; CDR3 protein: CASSQVRGPPQETQYF
V gene: TRBV19; D gene: -; clone size: -; J gene: TRBJ1-5; CDR3 DNA: TGTGCCAGTAGCAGGTGGAAGGATAGCAATCAGCCCCAGCATTTT; CDR3 protein: CASSRWKDSNQPQHF
V gene: TRBV5-1; D gene: -; clone size: -; J gene: TRBJ2-7; CDR3 DNA: TGCGCCAGCAGCTTGCAAGAGACCTACGAGCAGTACTTC; CDR3 protein: CASSLQETYEQYF
V gene: TRBV14; D gene: TRBD1; clone size: -; J gene: TRBJ1-1; CDR3 DNA: TGTGCCAGCAGCCGCGCCTTCCAACTCCGGGACAGAGTATTCACTGAAGCTTTCTTT; CDR3 protein: CASSRAFQLRDRVFTEAFF
V gene: TRBV2; D gene: TRBD2; clone size: once; J gene: TRBJ2-1; CDR3 DNA: TGTGCCAGCAGCGCAAGGACTAGCGGGGGGTACGTGGAGCAGTTCTTC; CDR3 protein: CASSARTSGGYVEQFF
V gene: TRBV4-1; D gene: TRBD2; clone size: -; J gene: TRBJ2-3; CDR3 DNA: TGCGCCAGCAGCCAAGACGGAGCGGGGGGTTACACAGATACGCAGTATTTT; CDR3 protein: CASSQDGAGGYTDTQYF
V gene: TRBV5-1; D gene: -; clone size: -; J gene: TRBJ1-2; CDR3 DNA: TGCGCCAGCAGCTTGGAAGCAGGAAGAACGTATGGCTACACCTTC; CDR3 protein: CASSLEAGRTYGYTF
V gene: TRBV9; D gene: -; clone size: -; J gene: TRBJ1-1; CDR3 DNA: TGTGCCAGCAGCGTAGCTACAGCGAACACTGAAGCTTTCTTT; CDR3 protein: CASSVATANTEAFF
V gene: TRBV5-1; D gene: TRBD1; clone size: many; J gene: TRBJ2-3; CDR3 DNA: TGCGCCAGCAGCTTGTCTGGGACAGGTGGTGAAGATACGCAGTATTTT; CDR3 protein: CASSLSGTGGEDTQYF
V gene: TRBV11-2; D gene: TRBD2; clone size: -; J gene: TRBJ2-3; CDR3 DNA: TGTGCCAGCAGCGCCTGGGGGCGGGGGGACACAGATACGCAGTATTTT; CDR3 protein: CASSAWGRGDTDTQYF
V gene: TRBV24-1; D gene: TRBD1; clone size: -; J gene: TRBJ2-2; CDR3 DNA: TGTGCCACCATCGGGACAGAAAAGAACACCGGGGAGCTGTTTTTT; CDR3 protein: CATIGTEKNTGELFF
V gene: TRBV5-4; D gene: -; clone size: once; J gene: TRBJ1-2; CDR3 DNA: TGTGCCAGCAGCTTGCAACAGATCTATGGCTACACCTTC; CDR3 protein: CASSLQQIYGYTF
V gene: TRBV12-3/TRBV12-4; D gene: -; clone size: -; J gene: TRBJ1-1; CDR3 DNA: TGTGCCAGCAGTTTTGGACAGCCCACTGAAGCTTTCTTT; CDR3 protein: CASSFGQPTEAFF
V gene: TRBV5-1; D gene: -; clone size: -; J gene: TRBJ1-3; CDR3 DNA: TGCGCCAGCAGCCCGCGCCCGCATGACACCATATATTTT; CDR3 protein: CASSPRPHDTIYF